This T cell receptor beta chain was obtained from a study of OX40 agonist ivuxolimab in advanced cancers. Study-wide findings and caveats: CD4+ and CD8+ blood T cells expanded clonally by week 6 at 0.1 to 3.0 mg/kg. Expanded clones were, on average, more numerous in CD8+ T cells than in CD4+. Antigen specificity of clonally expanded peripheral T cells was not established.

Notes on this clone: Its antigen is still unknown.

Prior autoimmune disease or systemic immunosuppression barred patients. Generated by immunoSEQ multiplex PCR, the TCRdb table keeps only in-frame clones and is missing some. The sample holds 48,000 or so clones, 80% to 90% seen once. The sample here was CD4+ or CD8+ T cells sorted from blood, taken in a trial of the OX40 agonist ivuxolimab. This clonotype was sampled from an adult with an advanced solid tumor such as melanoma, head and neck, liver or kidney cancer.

The CDR3, as DNA: TGTGCCAGCAGCTTAACGCGGACAGGGGACTACACCTTC. Residues: CASSLTRTGDYTF. The J gene is TRBJ1-2, the V gene TRBV7-2; 9 bases line up with TRBD1. The CDR3 consists of 13 residues. Germline trimming cut 2 bases from V and 10 bases from J; bases unmatched to any gene: 5. Germline V gene data show CDR1 as SGHTA and CDR2 as FQGNSA.